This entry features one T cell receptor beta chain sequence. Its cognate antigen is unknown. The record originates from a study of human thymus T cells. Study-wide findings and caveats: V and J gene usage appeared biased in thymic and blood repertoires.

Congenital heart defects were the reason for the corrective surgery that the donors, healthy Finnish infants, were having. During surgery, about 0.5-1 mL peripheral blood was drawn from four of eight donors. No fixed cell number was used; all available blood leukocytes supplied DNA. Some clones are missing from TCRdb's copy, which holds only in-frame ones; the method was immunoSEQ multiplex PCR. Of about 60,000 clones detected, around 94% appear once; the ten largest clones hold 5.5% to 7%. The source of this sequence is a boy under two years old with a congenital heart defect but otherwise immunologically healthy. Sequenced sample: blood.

The CDR3 protein is CASSLWRGDKNIQYF. The DNA of the CDR3 is TGTGCCAGCAGCTTGTGGCGGGGAGACAAAAACATTCAGTACTTC. The chain uses TRBV5-4 and TRBJ2-4, with D possibly matching TRBD2 (6 bases). The CDR3 runs to 15 residues. Trimming pared 1 base from V and 3 bases from J, leaving 11 bases between. Germline-derived CDR1 and CDR2 are SGHNT and YYREEE (reference sequence).